A single sample is the source of the 21 T cell receptor beta chains below, sequenced in a study of shared clonotypes between healthy human individuals. Generated by immunoSEQ multiplex PCR, the TCRdb table keeps only in-frame clones and is missing some. The sample shows about 2.3 million clones, under 95% of them seen only once. Sequenced material: naive CD4+ T cells from PBMCs. Subset: CD45RA+ positively selected. The receptors were sampled from a man younger than 30 in good health. Some clones in this sample may be carry-over from other donors' samples.

This sequence joins TRBV5-1 and TRBJ1-1; D may be TRBD1 (5 bases). This CDR3 spans 14 amino acids. V shed 0 bases and J shed 4 bases, with 10 bases lying between them. The germline V gene has CDR1 SGHRS and CDR2 YFSETQ. This chain's CDR3 is CASSLGGEGTEAFF. CDR3 coding DNA: TGCGCCAGCAGCTTGGGAGGGGAGGGCACTGAAGCTTTCTTT.

The V and J genes are TRBV7-3 and TRBJ2-5, with D possibly matching TRBD1 (6 bases). Trimming removed 5 bases from V and 3 bases from J, with 10 bases in between. The CDR3 spans 13 residues. Germline lookup yields CDR1 SGHTA and CDR2 FQGTGA. The chain's CDR3 is CASSRDTKETQYF. The CDR3 bases are TGTGCCAGCAGCCGGGACACCAAAGAGACCCAGTACTTC.

V usage is TRBV29-1 and J usage is TRBJ1-5; D is perhaps TRBD1 (5 bases). The CDR3 sequence is 12 residues long. The V gene lost 2 bases and the J gene lost 6 bases, with 8 bases spanning the gap. Per the germline V gene, CDR1 is SQVTM and CDR2 is ANQGSEA. This chain's CDR3 is CSVEIGGQPQHF. For the CDR3, the DNA is TGCAGCGTTGAAATTGGGGGTCAGCCCCAGCATTTT.

This clone was counted only a few times. The genes are TRBV11-2 and TRBJ2-2; no clear D gene. In germline, CDR1 is SGHAT, CDR2 FQNNGV. Trimming left V 6 bases short and J 2 bases short, with 13 bases between. There are 15 residues in the CDR3. CDR3 in amino acids: CASRPIRANTGELFF. The CDR3 coding sequence is TGTGCCAGCAGACCTATACGTGCTAACACCGGGGAGCTGTTTTTT.

The chain combines TRBV5-1 with TRBJ2-1; 9 positions match TRBD1. This CDR3 spans 16 amino acids. V shed 1 base, J shed 4 bases, and the junction held 6 bases outside the gene matches. Germline assignment: CDR1 SGHRS and CDR2 YFSETQ. This CDR3 reads CASSLLLGQGYNEQFF. The CDR3 DNA follows: TGCGCCAGCAGCTTGTTGCTGGGACAGGGATACAATGAGCAGTTCTTC.

V usage is TRBV11-2 and J usage is TRBJ2-7, with 11 bases matching TRBD2. The CDR3 is 18 amino acids. Trimming at V came to 2 bases and at J to 2 bases, leaving 11 bases not matched to a gene. Germline V gene data show CDR1 as SGHAT and CDR2 as FQNNGV. This chain's CDR3 is CASSLTSPTSGTTYEQYF. CDR3 in DNA: TGTGCCAGCAGCTTAACTTCCCCGACTAGCGGGACAACCTACGAGCAGTACTTC. The variable domain in full, completed from reference TRBV11-2 and TRBJ2-7, reads EAGVAQSPRYKIIEKRQSVAFWCNPISGHATLYWYQQILGQGPKLLIQFQNNGVVDDSQLPKDRFSAERLKGVDSTLKIQPAKLEDSAVYLCASSLTSPTSGTTYEQYFGPGTRLTVT.

The rearrangement uses TRBV7-3 and TRBJ1-2, with D maybe TRBD1 (5 bases). Deletions cut 5 bases from V and 5 bases from J, with 21 bases between. The CDR3 runs 16 residues. Germline CDR1 is SGHTA and CDR2 is FQGTGA. CDR3 coding DNA: TGTGCCAGCAGCCCCGATCGAGGGGTCCCTGCTTATGGCTACACCTTC. As protein: CASSPDRGVPAYGYTF.

The chain carries TRBV5-1 and TRBJ2-5, with no clear D. Germline V gives CDR1 SGHRS, CDR2 YFSETQ. With 3 bases removed from V and 2 bases from J, the gap between germline ends came to 17 bases. This CDR3 comprises 16 residues. The CDR3 protein is CASSSVPGRQQETQYF. DNA of the CDR3: TGCGCCAGCAGCTCCGTCCCCGGGCGTCAACAAGAGACCCAGTACTTC.

DNA for the CDR3: TGTGCCAGCAGCTTAAACAGGGTGGGGGAGACCCAGTACTTC. This translates into CASSLNRVGETQYF. This chain links TRBV7-3 with TRBJ2-5; maybe TRBD1 (6 bases). The CDR3 is made up of 14 amino acids. Looked up from germline, CDR1 is SGHTA and CDR2 is FQGTGA. V dropped 1 base and J dropped 5 bases, with 11 bases sitting between them.

The chain couples TRBV5-4 to TRBJ2-7; D is uncertain. The germline CDR1 and CDR2 sequences are SGHNT and YYREEE (reference sequence). This CDR3 is built from 15 residues. V was trimmed by 0 bases and J by 4 bases, leaving 14 bases between them. CDR3 DNA sequence: TGTGCCAGCAGCTTGGCTTCGGCTAGTGCTTACGAGCAGTACTTC. Translated: CASSLASASAYEQYF.

This sequence joins TRBV18 and TRBJ1-2, with D maybe TRBD1 (5 bases). Trimming pared 6 bases from V and 3 bases from J, leaving 14 bases between. CDR1 and CDR2 from the germline V gene are KGHSH and LQKENI. The CDR3 totals 14 residues. The CDR3: CASSPRWGDYGYTF. The CDR3 DNA follows: TGTGCCAGCTCCCCAAGATGGGGGGACTATGGCTACACCTTC.

The V call is TRBV28, the J call TRBJ1-1; no reliable D call. The germline V and J ends were trimmed by 11 bases and 0 bases, with 10 bases remaining between them. Germline CDR1 and CDR2: MDHEN and SYDVKM. This CDR3 has 12 amino acids. The chain's CDR3 is CAGTGVNTEAFF. The CDR3, as DNA: TGTGCCGGCACTGGGGTGAACACTGAAGCTTTCTTT.

The chain combines TRBV7-2 with TRBJ2-1; 14 bases are shared with TRBD2. The CDR3 sequence is 16 residues long. The germline gives CDR1 SGHTA, CDR2 FQGNSA. The V segment lost 5 bases and the J segment 8 bases; nucleotides outside the gene matches: 8. The CDR3 region is CASSPAGTSGSHEQFF. The CDR3 DNA follows: TGTGCCAGCAGCCCCGCCGGGACTAGCGGGAGCCATGAGCAGTTCTTC.

The V and J genes are TRBV7-2 and TRBJ2-3; no definite D call. CDR1 is SGHTA, CDR2 FQGNSA, per germline. The CDR3 contains 12 residues. V lost 5 bases to trimming and J lost 7 bases, with 10 bases between them. The CDR3 DNA is TGTGCCAGCAGCCGAGACCGATATACGCAGTATTTT. It translates to CASSRDRYTQYF.

This rearrangement joins TRBV14 to TRBJ2-3; unclear D gene. V was cut by 1 base and J by 1 base, with 9 bases left in between. Germline CDR1 reads SGHDN; CDR2 reads FVKESK. This CDR3 spans 15 amino acids. The CDR3 reads CASSQARWGTDTQYF. The DNA for the CDR3 is TGTGCCAGCAGCCAAGCTCGCTGGGGCACAGATACGCAGTATTTT.

This chain connects TRBV29-1 to TRBJ2-7, with D perhaps TRBD1 (6 bases). Trimming removed 6 bases from V and 0 bases from J, with 15 bases in between. Germline V gives CDR1 SQVTM, CDR2 ANQGSEA. The length of the CDR3 is 14 residues. Written as DNA, the CDR3 is TGCAGCGTCCTCGGGACACTGAGCTCCTACGAGCAGTACTTC. It is translated as CSVLGTLSSYEQYF.

This clone has just one count. The V and J genes are TRBV6-4 and TRBJ1-1, with D tentatively TRBD1 (6 bases). The CDR3 totals 15 residues. Trimming took 7 bases from V and 0 from J, leaving 15 bases between them. Germline CDR1 and CDR2: MRHNA and SNTAGT. CDR3 bases: TGTGCCAGCAAGACAGGCCCAGGCATGAACACTGAAGCTTTCTTT. Translation: CASKTGPGMNTEAFF.

The chain links TRBV10-1 to TRBJ2-3; 9 bases match TRBD1. After removal of 5 bases from V and 2 bases from J, the junction contained 5 bases not matched to a gene. Germline CDR1 is WNHNN and CDR2 is SYGVQD (reference sequence). The CDR3 covers 15 residues. The CDR3 loop reads CASSRTGDPTDTQYF. CDR3 nucleotides: TGCGCCAGCAGTCGGACAGGGGACCCCACAGATACGCAGTATTTT.

The chain uses TRBV9 and TRBJ2-4, with a weak D call TRBD1 (7 bases). The germline gives CDR1 SGDLS, CDR2 YYNGEE. V lost 0 bases and J lost 3, with 16 bases in between. The CDR3 runs to 17 residues. The CDR3 loop reads CASSVGTQGEDKNIQYF. The CDR3 region has the DNA TGTGCCAGCAGCGTAGGAACGCAGGGGGAGGACAAAAACATTCAGTACTTC.

The chain combines TRBV19 with TRBJ2-7, with TRBD1 identical over 9 bases. The CDR3 covers 15 residues. The germline gives CDR1 LNHDA, CDR2 SQIVND (reference sequence). Unmatched junction bases numbered 8, after V lost 6 bases and J lost 2 bases. The CDR3 here is CASSPRDRVTYEQYF. CDR3 DNA: TGTGCCAGTAGCCCCCGGGACAGGGTGACCTACGAGCAGTACTTC.

J is TRBJ2-1 and V is TRBV2; the D gene is possibly TRBD2 (5 bases). With 6 bases removed from V and 6 bases from J, the gap between germline ends came to 15 bases. CDR3 length: 14 amino acids. CDR1 is SNHLY, CDR2 FYNNEI, per germline. This CDR3 reads CASREDPSPNEQFF. CDR3 nucleotide sequence: TGTGCCAGCAGGGAGGATCCATCACCCAATGAGCAGTTCTTC. The full variable domain, with the rest looked up from reference TRBV2 and TRBJ2-1, is EPEVTQTPSHQVTQMGQEVILRCVPISNHLYFYWYRQILGQKVEFLVSFYNNEISEKSEIFDDQFSVERPDGSNFTLKIRSTKLEDSAMYFCASREDPSPNEQFFGPGTRLTVL.